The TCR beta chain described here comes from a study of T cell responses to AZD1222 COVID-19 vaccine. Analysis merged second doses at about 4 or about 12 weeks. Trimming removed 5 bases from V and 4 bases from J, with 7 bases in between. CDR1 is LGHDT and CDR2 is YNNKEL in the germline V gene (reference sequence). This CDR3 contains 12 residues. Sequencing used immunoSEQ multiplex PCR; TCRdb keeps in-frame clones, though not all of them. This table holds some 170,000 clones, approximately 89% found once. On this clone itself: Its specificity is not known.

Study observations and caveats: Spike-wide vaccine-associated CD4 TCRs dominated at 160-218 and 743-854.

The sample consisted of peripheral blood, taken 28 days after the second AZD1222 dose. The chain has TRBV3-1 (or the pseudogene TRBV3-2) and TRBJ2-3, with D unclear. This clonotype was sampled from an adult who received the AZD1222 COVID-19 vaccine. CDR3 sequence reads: CASSFMPDTQYF. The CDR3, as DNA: TGTGCCAGCAGCTTTATGCCAGATACGCAGTATTTT.